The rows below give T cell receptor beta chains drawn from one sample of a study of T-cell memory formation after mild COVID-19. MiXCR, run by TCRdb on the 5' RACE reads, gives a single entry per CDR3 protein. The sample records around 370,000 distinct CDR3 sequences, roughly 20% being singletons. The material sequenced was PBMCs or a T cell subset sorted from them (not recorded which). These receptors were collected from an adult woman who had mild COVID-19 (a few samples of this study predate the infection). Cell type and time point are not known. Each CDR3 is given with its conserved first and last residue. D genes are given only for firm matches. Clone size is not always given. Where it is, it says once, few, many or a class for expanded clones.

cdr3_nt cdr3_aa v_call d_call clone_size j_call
TGCGCCAGCAGCTTGATACGGAGTGAGCAGTTCTTC CASSLIRSEQFF TRBV5-1 NA few TRBJ2-1
TGTGCCAGCAGCCAGGTCCTAGTTCTGGGCACAGATACGCAGTATTTT CASSQVLVLGTDTQYF TRBV3-1 NA NA TRBJ2-3
TGTGCCAGCAGCTTCTCTGGACAGGGGAGCCAAGAGACCCAGTACTTC CASSFSGQGSQETQYF TRBV7-3 TRBD1 few TRBJ2-5
TGTGCCAGCAGCTCGGGACAGGTTCTCTACGAGCAGTACTTC CASSSGQVLYEQYF TRBV11-2 TRBD1 few TRBJ2-7
TGTGCCAGCAGCTTTGGACTAGCGGGAGGGGAGCAGTACTTC CASSFGLAGGEQYF TRBV7-6 TRBD2 NA TRBJ2-7
TGTGCCAGCCTGAACGGAATACAAGAGACCCAGTACTTC CASLNGIQETQYF TRBV7-2 NA NA TRBJ2-5
TGTGCCAGTAGTGCTTTGTGGCAGCCCCAGCATTTT CASSALWQPQHF TRBV19 NA NA TRBJ1-5
TGTGCCAGCAGTCAACTGGGACCTCTTGGCTACACCTTC CASSQLGPLGYTF TRBV12-3/TRBV12-4 NA NA TRBJ1-2
TGTGCCAGCAGCGTACTAAGGGGTGTTCTTTACAATGAGCAGTTCTTC CASSVLRGVLYNEQFF TRBV6-2/TRBV6-3 NA NA TRBJ2-1
TGTGCCAGCAGCGCAGGACAGGGAAAAAACTATGGCTACACCTTC CASSAGQGKNYGYTF TRBV2 TRBD1 few TRBJ1-2
TGTGCCAGCAGTGCCCGGGCCTTTAATGAAAAACTGTTTTTT CASSARAFNEKLFF TRBV27 NA NA TRBJ1-4
TGTGCCACCAGCAGAGGGGCCAGCACAGATACGCAGTATTTT CATSRGASTDTQYF TRBV15 NA few TRBJ2-3
TGCAGCGTCAACCCGGCCAACTATGGCTACACCTTC CSVNPANYGYTF TRBV29-1 NA few TRBJ1-2
TGTGCCAGCAGCCAATCTTTAGGGGTCGAGGGAAAACTGTTTTTT CASSQSLGVEGKLFF TRBV4-2 NA once TRBJ1-4
TGTGCCAGCAGCCGACAGGGGAATTTTAATGAAAAACTGTTTTTT CASSRQGNFNEKLFF TRBV2 TRBD1 NA TRBJ1-4
TGTGCCAGCAGCCACAAAAGACAGAATTCACCCCTCCACTTT CASSHKRQNSPLHF TRBV3-1 NA few TRBJ1-6
TGTGCCAGCAGCCAAGGAATCCGGGACCCAGATACGCAGTATTTT CASSQGIRDPDTQYF TRBV3-1 NA NA TRBJ2-3
TGTGCCAGCAGTTTGAGGCGGACAGGGATAACAGATACGCAGTATTTT CASSLRRTGITDTQYF TRBV12-3/TRBV12-4 TRBD1 few TRBJ2-3
TGTGCCAGCAGTTACTCGTTAGGCGGGTTTTTTGGTACAGATACGCAGTATTTT CASSYSLGGFFGTDTQYF TRBV6-5 NA few TRBJ2-3
TGTGCCAGCAGCTTAACAGCGGGAGGGTATGAGACCCAGTACTTC CASSLTAGGYETQYF TRBV7-2 TRBD2 NA TRBJ2-5
TGTGCCAGCAGCCAAGGACTAGCGGGAGTTGGAAAGACCCAGTACTTC CASSQGLAGVGKTQYF TRBV3-1 TRBD2 NA TRBJ2-5
TGTGCCAGCAGCTTAGTCACCGCCCTTCAGGGGGCAGGCTACGAGCAGTACTTC CASSLVTALQGAGYEQYF TRBV7-9 TRBD1 NA TRBJ2-7
TGTGCCACCACCCCAGGGCAAGAGACCCAGTACTTC CATTPGQETQYF TRBV6-6 NA few TRBJ2-5